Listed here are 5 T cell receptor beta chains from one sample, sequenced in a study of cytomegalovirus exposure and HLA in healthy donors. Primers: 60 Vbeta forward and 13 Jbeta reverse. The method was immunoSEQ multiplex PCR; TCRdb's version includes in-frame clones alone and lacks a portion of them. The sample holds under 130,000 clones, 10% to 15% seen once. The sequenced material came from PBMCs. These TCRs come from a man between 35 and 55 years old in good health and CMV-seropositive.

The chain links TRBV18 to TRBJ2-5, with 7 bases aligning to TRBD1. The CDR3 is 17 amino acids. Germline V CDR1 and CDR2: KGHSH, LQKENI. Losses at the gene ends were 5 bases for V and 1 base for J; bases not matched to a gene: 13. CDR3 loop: CASSSLTGVSGQETQYF. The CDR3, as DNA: TGTGCCAGCTCAAGCCTCACAGGGGTTTCCGGCCAAGAGACCCAGTACTTC.

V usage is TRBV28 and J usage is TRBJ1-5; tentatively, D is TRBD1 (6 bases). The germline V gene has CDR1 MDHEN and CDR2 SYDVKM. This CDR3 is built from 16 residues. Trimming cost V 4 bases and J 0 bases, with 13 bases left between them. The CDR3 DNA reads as TGTGCCAGCAGTTCCCAACGACAGGCTAGCAATCAGCCCCAGCATTTT. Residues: CASSSQRQASNQPQHF.

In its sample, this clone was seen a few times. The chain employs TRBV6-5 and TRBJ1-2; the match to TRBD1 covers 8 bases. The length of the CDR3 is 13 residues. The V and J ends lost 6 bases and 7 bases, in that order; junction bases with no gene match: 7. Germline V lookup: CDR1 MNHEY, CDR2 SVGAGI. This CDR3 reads CASSPGQAGGYTF. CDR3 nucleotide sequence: TGTGCCAGCAGCCCGGGACAGGCCGGTGGCTACACCTTC.

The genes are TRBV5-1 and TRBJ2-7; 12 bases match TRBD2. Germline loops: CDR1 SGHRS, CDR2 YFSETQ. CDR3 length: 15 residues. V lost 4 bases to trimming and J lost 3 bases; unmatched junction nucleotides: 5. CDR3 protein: CASSTGTSGFYEQYF. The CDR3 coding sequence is TGCGCCAGCAGCACCGGGACTAGCGGGTTCTACGAGCAGTACTTC.

The CDR3 reads CASSSPGRRGTDTQYF. The DNA of the CDR3 is TGTGCCAGCAGTTCCCCAGGGAGGAGGGGCACAGATACGCAGTATTTT. The genes are TRBV28 and TRBJ2-3, with D tentatively TRBD2 (6 bases). Germline loops: CDR1 MDHEN, CDR2 SYDVKM. The V end was cut by 4 bases, the J end by 1 base, with 15 bases between. The CDR3 runs 16 residues.